What follows are 27 T cell receptor beta chains derived from one specimen sequenced in a study of cytomegalovirus exposure and HLA in healthy donors. PCR involved 60 Vbeta and 13 Jbeta primers. Method: immunoSEQ multiplex PCR; TCRdb's copy keeps in-frame clones and lacks some. Of about 110,000 clones detected, 79% appear once; the ten largest clones hold under 3%. Material: PBMCs. The receptors shown here come from a woman aged 18 to 35 in good health and CMV-seropositive.

V gene TRBV6-5 combines with J gene TRBJ1-3, with 7 bases matching TRBD1. The CDR3 loop spans 15 amino acids. With V trimmed by 5 bases and J by 11 bases, 15 bases remained unmatched. In germline, CDR1 is MNHEY, CDR2 SVGAGI. The CDR3 region is CASSPSTGAGNAIYF. DNA for the CDR3: TGTGCCAGCAGTCCATCTACAGGGGCTGGCAACGCCATATATTTT.

V usage is TRBV6-5 and J usage is TRBJ2-3, with TRBD2 matching over 8 bases. The V gene end was trimmed by 8 bases and the J gene end by 6 bases; junction bases not matched to a gene: 13. CDR3 length: 15 amino acids. Germline V lookup: CDR1 MNHEY, CDR2 SVGAGI. The CDR3 sequence: CASGTSSGRSDTQYF. DNA of the CDR3: TGTGCCAGCGGCACATCCAGCGGGAGATCCGATACGCAGTATTTT.

V gene TRBV5-1 combines with J gene TRBJ2-4; possibly TRBD1 for D (5 bases). This CDR3 is 14 amino acids long. Trimming cost V 4 bases and J 8 bases, with 16 bases left between them. Germline assignment: CDR1 SGHRS and CDR2 YFSETQ. As DNA, the CDR3 is TGCGCCAGCAGCCCTCGGACAAATGGGGACATTCAGTACTTC. This codes for CASSPRTNGDIQYF. The variable domain in full, completed from reference TRBV5-1 and TRBJ2-4, reads KAGVTQTPRYLIKTRGQQVTLSCSPISGHRSVSWYQQTPGQGLQFLFEYFSETQRNKGNFPGRFSGRQFSNSRSEMNVSTLELGDSALYLCASSPRTNGDIQYFGAGTRLSVL.

The chain is built from TRBV5-1 and TRBJ1-1; no clear D. The CDR3 is made up of 14 amino acids. Trimming took 0 bases from V and 5 from J, leaving 11 bases between them. Germline V lookup: CDR1 SGHRS, CDR2 YFSETQ. The CDR3 protein is CASSLERRGTEAFF. The CDR3, as DNA: TGCGCCAGCAGCTTGGAAAGAAGAGGGACTGAAGCTTTCTTT.

The chain carries TRBV11-2 and TRBJ1-5; a possible D gene is TRBD1 (6 bases). Germline-derived CDR1 and CDR2 are SGHAT and FQNNGV. This CDR3 is 12 amino acids long. V lost 5 bases to trimming and J lost 7 bases, with 9 bases between them. The CDR3, as DNA: TGTGCCAGCAGCGGGGGGGGCCAGCCCCAGCATTTT. Amino acids: CASSGGGQPQHF.

The gene calls are TRBV14 and TRBJ1-2; D possibly corresponds to TRBD1 (5 bases). This CDR3 has 13 amino acids. Germline V gene sequence: CDR1 SGHDN, CDR2 FVKESK. V lost 5 bases to trimming and J lost 0 bases, with 7 bases between them. CDR3 sequence: CASSRQPNYGYTF. CDR3 nucleotides: TGTGCCAGCAGCAGACAGCCTAACTATGGCTACACCTTC.

Details on this clone: The junction departs from the called germline gene at one end, perhaps through a read error. For the CDR3, the DNA is TGTGCCAGCCCACCGGACAGTAACTATGGCTACACCTTC. Translation gives CASPPDSNYGYTF. V is TRBV18 and J is TRBJ1-2; tentatively, D is TRBD1 (6 bases). The CDR3 spans 13 residues. Per the germline V gene, CDR1 is KGHSH and CDR2 is LQKENI. The full variable domain, in which reference TRBV18 and TRBJ1-2 provide the parts outside the CDR3, is NAGVMQNPRHLVRRRGQEARLRCSPMKGHSHVYWYRQLPEEGLKFMVYLQKENIIDESGMPKERFSAEFPKEGPSILRIQQVVRGDSAAYFCASPPDSNYGYTFGSGTRLTVV.

This chain links TRBV4-1 with TRBJ1-2, with D possibly being TRBD1 (6 bases). From germline, CDR1 is MGHRA and CDR2 YSYEKL. Between the trimmed V and J ends, which lost 3 bases and 8 bases, there was a span of 13 bases. The CDR3 sequence is 13 residues long. The CDR3 region is CASSHEGGRGYTF. As DNA, the CDR3 is TGCGCCAGCAGCCATGAGGGGGGGCGCGGCTACACCTTC.

V is TRBV6-5 and J is TRBJ1-2; 7 bases match TRBD1. The junction had 6 bases not matched to a gene; V was cut back by 5 bases and J by 0 bases. Germline-derived CDR1 and CDR2 are MNHEY and SVGAGI. This CDR3 is built from 15 residues. The CDR3 spells CASSGRTGTNYGYTF. The CDR3 region has the DNA TGTGCCAGCAGTGGGAGGACAGGCACTAACTATGGCTACACCTTC.

The DNA of the CDR3 is TGTGCCAGCAGTTATCTTCGGGGCGGGGGACCCGGGGAGCTGTTTTTT. It is translated as CASSYLRGGGPGELFF. V is TRBV6-5 and J is TRBJ2-2; 7 nucleotides line up with TRBD2. Germline V gene sequence: CDR1 MNHEY, CDR2 SVGAGI. J gave up 6 bases and V 3 bases, and 10 bases lay outside the gene matches. The length of the CDR3 is 16 residues.

V and J are TRBV18 and TRBJ2-7, with 9 nucleotides matching TRBD1. The germline CDR1 and CDR2 sequences are KGHSH and LQKENI. Trimming took 4 bases from V and 8 from J; bases not matched to a gene: 21. The CDR3 is 18 residues long. Written as DNA, the CDR3 is TGTGCCAGCTCACACCGGGACAGGGCCCCGAGATCCGGGGTGAAGCAGTACTTC. Its protein product is CASSHRDRAPRSGVKQYF.

The rearrangement uses TRBV7-9 and TRBJ1-2, with 7 bases identical to TRBD1. With V trimmed by 2 bases and J by 6 bases, 21 bases remained unmatched. Germline CDR1 SEHNR, CDR2 FQNEAQ (reference sequence). This CDR3 has 19 amino acids. This CDR3 reads CASSLLISGWDSFYDGYTF. As DNA, the CDR3 is TGTGCCAGCAGCTTATTGATATCTGGCTGGGACAGTTTCTATGATGGCTACACCTTC.

This clone was seen a single time. V usage is TRBV7-3 and J usage is TRBJ1-1; 9 positions agree with TRBD1. The CDR3 covers 15 residues. CDR1 is SGHTA, CDR2 FQGTGA, per germline. The J segment lost 5 bases and the V segment lost 5 bases, leaving 9 bases of the junction unmatched. The CDR3 loop is CASSNPGTGSTEAFF. The CDR3 DNA reads as TGTGCCAGCAGCAACCCCGGGACAGGGAGTACTGAAGCTTTCTTT.

The rearrangement joins TRBV27 to TRBJ2-7; 7 bases are a match to TRBD1. V shed 2 bases and J 0 bases; nucleotides not matched to a gene: 13. The CDR3 runs 18 residues. Germline V gene lookup returns CDR1 MNHEY and CDR2 SMNVEV (reference sequence). The CDR3 DNA reads as TGTGCCAGCAGTTTAGCAGGTTTTGAGGGGGCCCCCTCCTACGAGCAGTACTTC. Translation: CASSLAGFEGAPSYEQYF.

The chain combines TRBV19 with TRBJ2-7, with D maybe TRBD2 (5 bases). Germline values: CDR1 LNHDA, CDR2 SQIVND (reference sequence). The V and J ends lost 3 bases and 3 bases respectively, with 12 bases between them. The length of the CDR3 is 14 residues. DNA of the CDR3: TGTGCCAGTAGTATTGCGGGCGACAACTACGAGCAGTACTTC. Its translation is CASSIAGDNYEQYF.

The rearrangement joins TRBV4-1 to TRBJ1-2; D is uncertain. Trimming removed 0 bases from V and 8 bases from J, with 10 bases in between. This CDR3 region has 13 residues. Germline lookup yields CDR1 MGHRA and CDR2 YSYEKL. CDR3 sequence reads: CASSQDMREGYTF. The CDR3 coding sequence is TGCGCCAGCAGCCAAGACATGAGGGAAGGCTACACCTTC.

In the case of this clone: A read error may account for a junction end that differs from germline. The rearrangement links TRBV15 to TRBJ2-2, with a weak D call TRBD2 (5 bases). The CDR3 consists of 13 residues. Germline V gene sequence: CDR1 LNHNV, CDR2 YYDKDF (reference sequence). This CDR3 reads CATSRPTTGELLF. For the CDR3, the DNA is TGTGCCACCAGCAGACCTACAACCGGGGAGCTGCTTTTT.

This clone was counted between two and nine times. This chain links TRBV19 with TRBJ2-2, with D unresolved. The germline gives CDR1 LNHDA, CDR2 SQIVND (reference sequence). V was pared by 11 bases and J by 6 bases, with 7 bases between. The CDR3 consists of 10 residues. CDR3 sequence (DNA): TGTGCCCCGGGTCCCGGGGAGCTGTTTTTT. Residues: CAPGPGELFF.

The CDR3 region is CASSESRWFGYTF. The CDR3 nucleotides are TGTGCCAGCAGTGAATCCAGGTGGTTTGGCTACACCTTC. The chain carries TRBV28 and TRBJ1-2; D call uncertain. The CDR3 is 13 residues long. The V gene's germline CDR1 is MDHEN and CDR2 SYDVKM. Trimming shortened V by 5 bases and J by 7 bases, and 14 bases separated the two germline ends.

The chain couples TRBV27 to TRBJ2-5, with unresolved D. The DNA matches TRBJ2-7 better at its end, which makes the J call doubtful. This CDR3 has 13 amino acids. Germline V lookup: CDR1 MNHEY, CDR2 SMNVEV (reference sequence). The CDR3 loop reads CASCELPSYEQYF. For the CDR3, the DNA is TGTGCCAGCTGTGAGCTCCCTTCATACGAGCAGTACTTC.

The genes are TRBV19 and TRBJ2-4; 8 bases fit TRBD1. V lost 6 bases, J lost 5 bases, and 3 bases stayed unmatched. Germline CDR1 LNHDA, CDR2 SQIVND (reference sequence). CDR3 length: 13 residues. The CDR3 loop reads CASSADRENIQYF. The DNA of the CDR3 is TGTGCCAGTAGCGCGGACAGGGAAAACATTCAGTACTTC.

The chain recombines TRBV6-1 with TRBJ2-2, with D tentatively TRBD1 (5 bases). The CDR3 length is 14 residues. The V and J ends lost 4 bases and 3 bases respectively, with 9 bases between them. The germline V gene has CDR1 MNHNS and CDR2 SASEGT. For the CDR3, the DNA is TGTGCCAGCAGTGCAGGGATGTACACCGGGGAGCTGTTTTTT. Translation: CASSAGMYTGELFF.

This clone is a singleton in its sample. This chain connects TRBV10-3 to TRBJ1-1; a possible D gene is TRBD1 (5 bases). CDR1 is ENHRY, CDR2 SYGVKD, per germline. The length of the CDR3 is 14 residues. Trimming removed 1 base at V and 3 bases at J, with 9 bases between. The CDR3 loop reads CAISELQAYTEAFF. The CDR3, as DNA: TGTGCCATCAGTGAGTTACAGGCTTACACTGAAGCTTTCTTT.

A word on this clone: At the DNA level, this CDR3 is encoded by other sequences in the same sample as well. The chain combines TRBV6-1 with TRBJ2-1; D perhaps matches TRBD2 (6 bases). With 11 bases removed from V and 6 bases from J, the gap between germline ends came to 20 bases. The CDR3 totals 14 residues. Germline assignment: CDR1 MNHNS and CDR2 SASEGT. The CDR3 protein is CAGGRLAGLNEQFF. CDR3 nucleotides: TGTGCCGGGGGGAGACTGGCGGGCCTCAATGAGCAGTTCTTC.

The chain combines TRBV28 with TRBJ1-1; D perhaps matches TRBD1 (5 bases). Germline V CDR1 and CDR2: MDHEN, SYDVKM. The V end was cut by 2 bases, the J end by 7 bases, with 14 bases between. CDR3 length equals 14 residues. CDR3: CASSLRGSPIEAFF. In DNA form, the CDR3 reads TGTGCCAGCAGTTTAAGGGGCAGCCCTATTGAAGCTTTCTTT.

V gene TRBV19 combines with J gene TRBJ1-2, with a weak D call TRBD1 (6 bases). Germline V gene lookup returns CDR1 LNHDA and CDR2 SQIVND (reference sequence). This CDR3 is built from 14 residues. V lost 8 bases to trimming and J lost 7 bases, with 20 bases between them. CDR3 sequence (DNA): TGTGCCAGTGGTCAAAGGGGGATTGACGGTGGCTACACCTTC. The encoded protein is CASGQRGIDGGYTF.

The chain employs TRBV6-5 and TRBJ2-7; possibly TRBD1 for D (6 bases). CDR1 is MNHEY and CDR2 is SVGAGI in the germline V gene. The V gene lost 5 bases and the J gene lost 3 bases, with 11 bases spanning the gap. This CDR3 is built from 13 residues. CDR3 amino acids: CASSRGQLYEQYF. In DNA, the CDR3 is TGTGCCAGCAGTCGCGGACAGCTCTACGAGCAGTACTTC.